This passage covers 23 T cell receptor beta chains from one sample sequenced in a study of early T cells in non-severe SARS-CoV-2 infection. MiXCR was run by TCRdb on the 5' RACE reads, yielding one entry per CDR3 protein. The sample holds tens of thousands of distinct CDR3 sequences; around 11% are singletons and the top ten take less than 3%. Material: whole blood, obtained at baseline. The receptors stem from an adult who was a healthcare worker with PCR-confirmed SARS-CoV-2 infection or an uninfected control (not recorded which).

This clonotype has ten or more counts. This chain uses TRBV6-5 with TRBJ1-3; TRBD1 is a possible D gene (6 bases). From germline, CDR1 is MNHEY and CDR2 SVGAGI. The CDR3 totals 14 residues. The V gene lost 4 bases and the J gene lost 0 bases, with 7 bases spanning the gap. Here the CDR3 DNA reads TGTGCCAGCAGTTCAGGGGCCTCTGGAAACACCATATATTTT. Translation: CASSSGASGNTIYF.

This clonotype came up many times. The chain uses TRBV9 and TRBJ2-3; D unresolved. Germline V gives CDR1 SGDLS, CDR2 YYNGEE. Trimming stripped 1 base from V and 3 bases from J, with 6 bases between. The CDR3 is made up of 13 amino acids. CDR3 DNA: TGTGCCAGCAGCGTAAAGGGTACAGATACGCAGTATTTT. This gives the protein CASSVKGTDTQYF.

This sequence joins TRBV7-2 and TRBJ1-1; no clear D. This CDR3 has 14 amino acids. The ends were cut back, 7 bases at V and 1 base at J, with 13 bases in the middle. The germline gives CDR1 SGHTA, CDR2 FQGNSA. CDR3 sequence reads: CASTRLAGNTEAFF. CDR3 sequence (DNA): TGTGCCAGCACGCGCCTTGCCGGGAACACTGAAGCTTTCTTT.

The chain carries TRBV19 and TRBJ2-2; TRBD1 matches 8 bases. Germline CDR1 and CDR2: LNHDA and SQIVND (reference sequence). This CDR3 region has 18 residues. V trimming: 1 base; J trimming: 4 bases; junction bases outside the gene matches: 11. CDR3 sequence (DNA): TGTGCCAGTAGTATAGTAGTCGTCGGACAGGGCCCCACCGGGGAGCTGTTTTTT. Encoded protein: CASSIVVVGQGPTGELFF.

This clonotype occurred once. The V call is TRBV30, the J call TRBJ2-7; 7 nucleotides align to TRBD2. This CDR3 spans 14 amino acids. V gave up 5 bases and J gave up 3 bases; unmatched junction bases: 10. Per germline, CDR1 GTSNPN and CDR2 SVGIG (reference sequence). CDR3 amino acids: CAWGSPGGFYEQYF. The CDR3 nucleotides read TGTGCCTGGGGTTCACCCGGGGGGTTCTACGAGCAGTACTTC. The whole variable domain, remainder taken from reference TRBV30 and TRBJ2-7, is SQTIHQWPATLVQPVGSPLSLECTVEGTSNPNLYWYRQAAGRGLQLLFYSVGIGQISSEVPQNLSASRPQDRQFILSSKKLLLSDSGFYLCAWGSPGGFYEQYFGPGTRLTVT.

The sample holds a few counts of this clonotype. The genes are TRBV30 and TRBJ2-1; 7 nucleotides align to TRBD2. Germline CDR1 reads GTSNPN; CDR2 reads SVGIG (reference sequence). The CDR3 runs to 15 residues. Unmatched junction bases numbered 7, after V lost 0 bases and J lost 5 bases. CDR3 in DNA: TGTGCCTGGAGTGTGTGGGACTACGACCACAATGAGCAGTTCTTC. This codes for CAWSVWDYDHNEQFF.

At least ten counts were recorded for this clonotype. The chain's CDR3 is CASNTVIGYEQYF. In DNA, the CDR3 is TGTGCCAGCAATACGGTAATCGGGTACGAGCAGTACTTC. The chain couples TRBV6-1 to TRBJ2-7; unclear D gene. Trimming shortened V by 7 bases and J by 4 bases, and 14 bases separated the two germline ends. The CDR3 runs to 13 residues. The germline V gene has CDR1 MNHNS and CDR2 SASEGT.

The V gene is TRBV11-2, the J gene TRBJ1-1; D not resolved. Trimming left V 8 bases short and J 0 bases short, with 10 bases between. From germline, CDR1 is SGHAT and CDR2 FQNNGV. CDR3 length: 13 amino acids. CDR3 nucleotides: TGTGCCAGCGGAAGGAACGTGAACACTGAAGCTTTCTTT. It is translated as CASGRNVNTEAFF. Supplemented by reference TRBV11-2 and TRBJ1-1, the full variable domain reads EAGVAQSPRYKIIEKRQSVAFWCNPISGHATLYWYQQILGQGPKLLIQFQNNGVVDDSQLPKDRFSAERLKGVDSTLKIQPAKLEDSAVYLCASGRNVNTEAFFGQGTRLTVV.

The chain employs TRBV29-1 and TRBJ2-3; TRBD2 aligns across 15 bases. V gave up 7 bases and J gave up 5 bases; unmatched junction bases: 7. This CDR3 comprises 15 residues. Germline assignment: CDR1 SQVTM and CDR2 ANQGSEA. DNA for the CDR3: TGCAGCGCCGGACTAGCGGGGGGGCCGGGAGATACGCAGTATTTT. Residues: CSAGLAGGPGDTQYF.

This clonotype was picked up a small number of times. The genes are TRBV5-5 and TRBJ1-1; 7 bases match TRBD1. V dropped 4 bases and J dropped 11; count of bases not matched to a gene: 8. This CDR3 is 12 amino acids long. CDR1 SGHKS and CDR2 YYEKEE come from the germline V gene (reference sequence). CDR3 DNA: TGTGCCAGCAGCCTCGACAGGGCGGTTGCTTTCTTT. Translation: CASSLDRAVAFF.

This clonotype was recorded a few times. This rearrangement joins TRBV10-3 to TRBJ1-1, with D hard to call. CDR1 and CDR2 (germline): ENHRY, SYGVKD. This CDR3 has 13 residues. V lost 8 bases and J lost 5, with 15 bases in between. The chain's CDR3 is CAIHSAGGTEAFF. The CDR3 DNA reads TGTGCCATCCATTCTGCCGGAGGGACTGAAGCTTTCTTT.

The count of this clonotype is one. The chain links TRBV5-1 to TRBJ2-3; either TRBD1 or TRBD2 may fit D (6 bases each). Germline values: CDR1 SGHRS, CDR2 YFSETQ. The CDR3 has 14 amino acids. The V end lost 6 bases, the J end lost 2 bases, and 13 bases lay between the germline ends. CDR3 sequence reads: CASKGGTTTDTQYF. The DNA of the CDR3 is TGCGCCAGCAAAGGGGGGACGACCACAGATACGCAGTATTTT.

J is TRBJ2-2 and V is TRBV3-1; D is undetermined. There are 15 residues in the CDR3. V lost 5 bases to trimming and J lost 1 base, with 11 bases between them. Looked up from germline, CDR1 is LGHDT and CDR2 is YNNKEL (reference sequence). The DNA of the CDR3 is TGTGCCAGCAGCTATAGGCAAGAGAACACCGGGGAGCTGTTTTTT. Protein product: CASSYRQENTGELFF.

This clonotype was counted only a few times. This sequence joins TRBV29-1 and TRBJ2-7; TRBD2 agrees at 7 bases. Germline V gene sequence: CDR1 SQVTM, CDR2 ANQGSEA. This CDR3 is built from 17 residues. The trim removed 5 bases at V and 2 bases at J, leaving 18 bases unmatched. The chain's CDR3 is CSVYGSLAAGLAYEQYF. As DNA, the CDR3 is TGCAGCGTTTATGGATCCTTGGCAGCGGGGTTGGCCTACGAGCAGTACTTC.

The chain has TRBV5-4 and TRBJ2-2; D gene unclear. Germline V gene data show CDR1 as SGHNT and CDR2 as YYREEE (reference sequence). Trimming left V 1 base short and J 1 base short, with 2 bases between. This CDR3 comprises 13 residues. DNA for the CDR3: TGTGCCAGCAGCTTGTTGAACACCGGGGAGCTGTTTTTT. It yields the protein CASSLLNTGELFF.

This clonotype has a handful of counts. This chain joins TRBV18 and TRBJ1-2, with D hard to call. V was clipped by 0 bases and J by 8 bases, with 10 bases between them. Germline V lookup: CDR1 KGHSH, CDR2 LQKENI. The CDR3 is 13 residues long. CDR3: CASSPPLEEGYTF. As DNA, the CDR3 is TGTGCCAGCTCACCACCGTTGGAGGAAGGCTACACCTTC.

In its sample, this clonotype was seen a few times. The chain links TRBV18 to TRBJ2-5, with 12 bases aligning to TRBD2. In germline, CDR1 is KGHSH, CDR2 LQKENI. This CDR3 is 16 amino acids long. The V gene end was trimmed by 5 bases and the J gene end by 5 bases; junction bases not matched to a gene: 9. CDR3 loop: CASSSRTSGAAETQYF. In DNA, the CDR3 is TGTGCCAGCTCATCTCGGACTAGCGGGGCCGCCGAGACCCAGTACTTC.

J is TRBJ2-3 and V is TRBV11-2, with 10 bases aligning to TRBD1. V was pared by 5 bases and J by 10 bases, with 12 bases of the junction left unmatched. Germline loops: CDR1 SGHAT, CDR2 FQNNGV. The CDR3 extends over 15 amino acids. The CDR3 bases are TGTGCCAGCAGCGCCGGGACAGGGGTCTCGGATTCGCAGTATTTT. Protein sequence: CASSAGTGVSDSQYF.

This clonotype was counted only a few times. The chain couples TRBV12-3 or TRBV12-4 to TRBJ1-5, with a tentative D call TRBD1 (6 bases). The CDR3 runs 15 residues. The germline V and J ends were trimmed by 5 bases and 0 bases, with 11 bases remaining between them. For the CDR3, the DNA is TGTGCCAGCAGTGGGGGCCTATATAGCAATCAGCCCCAGCATTTT. Amino acid sequence: CASSGGLYSNQPQHF.

This sequence joins TRBV6-5 and TRBJ1-1; D unclear. This CDR3 has 13 amino acids. Germline assignment: CDR1 MNHEY and CDR2 SVGAGI. Trimming took off 6 bases at V and 0 bases at J, with 8 bases between the two ends. CDR3 DNA: TGTGCCAGCAGACGAGTCATGAACACTGAAGCTTTCTTT. This encodes CASRRVMNTEAFF.

The gene calls are TRBV5-1 and TRBJ2-1; a possible D gene is TRBD2 (5 bases). CDR3 size: 15 residues. Trimming pared 0 bases from V and 4 bases from J, leaving 11 bases between. The V gene's germline CDR1 is SGHRS and CDR2 YFSETQ. The CDR3 sequence is CASSLEAGLYNEQFF. CDR3 DNA sequence: TGCGCCAGCAGCTTGGAAGCTGGACTTTACAATGAGCAGTTCTTC.

This clonotype was seen a few times. The chain joins TRBV12-3 or TRBV12-4 to TRBJ1-1; maybe TRBD1 (6 bases). This CDR3 spans 15 amino acids. V shed 5 bases and J shed 4 bases, with 17 bases lying between them. CDR3 protein: CASSQGGTGFTEAFF. The CDR3 DNA is TGTGCCAGCAGTCAAGGGGGGACCGGTTTCACTGAAGCTTTCTTT.

This clonotype was seen only a few times. This chain connects TRBV10-3 to TRBJ2-7, with D hard to call. Germline values: CDR1 ENHRY, CDR2 SYGVKD. This CDR3 spans 14 amino acids. V was clipped by 0 bases and J by 3 bases, with 9 bases between them. DNA of the CDR3: TGTGCCATCAGTGAGTCGATTTCTGTCTACGAGCAGTACTTC. It codes for CAISESISVYEQYF.